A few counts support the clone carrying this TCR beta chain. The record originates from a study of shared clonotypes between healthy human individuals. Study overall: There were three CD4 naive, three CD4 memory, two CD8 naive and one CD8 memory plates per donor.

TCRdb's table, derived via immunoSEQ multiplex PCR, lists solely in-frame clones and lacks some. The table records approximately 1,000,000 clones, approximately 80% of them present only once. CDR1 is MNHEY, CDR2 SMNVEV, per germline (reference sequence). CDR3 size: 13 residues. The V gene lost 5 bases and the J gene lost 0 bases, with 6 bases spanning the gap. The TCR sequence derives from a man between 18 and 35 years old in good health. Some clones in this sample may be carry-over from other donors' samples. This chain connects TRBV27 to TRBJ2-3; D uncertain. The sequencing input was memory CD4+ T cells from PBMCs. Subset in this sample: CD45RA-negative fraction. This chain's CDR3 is CASSQRSTDTQYF. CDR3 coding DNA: TGTGCCAGCAGTCAGCGAAGCACAGATACGCAGTATTTT.